This T cell receptor beta chain was observed in a study of response to subunit inactivated influenza vaccine. This clonotype was observed a few times. Its antigen is as yet unknown. TCRdb called the RT-PCR reads again in MiXCR, with one record for every CDR3 protein. This sample yields about half a million distinct CDR3 sequences, of which about 8% are seen a single time; roughly 13% belongs to the top ten. Findings and limits, study-wide: There was a suggestion from the authors that each seasonal influenza vaccination recruits few new T cells.

V lost 0 bases and J 12 bases, leaving 18 bases between the germline ends. Germline V gives CDR1 SGHTA, CDR2 FQGNSA. The CDR3 has 15 residues. Sequencing used PBMCs from blood, obtained less than 30 months after vaccination. The TCR comes from a man aged 50-75 years who received an inactivated influenza vaccine. The rearrangement links TRBV7-2 to TRBJ2-1; D is ambiguous. The CDR3 region is CASSLARDPRNGQFF. In nucleotides, the CDR3 is TGTGCCAGCAGCTTAGCGCGAGACCCCCGCAACGGGCAGTTCTTC. Supplemented by reference TRBV7-2 and TRBJ2-1, the full variable domain reads GAGVSQSPSNKVTEKGKDVELRCDPISGHTALYWYRQSLGQGLEFLIYFQGNSAPDKSGLPSDRFSAERTGGSVSTLTIQRTQQEDSAVYLCASSLARDPRNGQFFGPGTRLTVL.